These T cell receptor beta chains were read from a single sample in a study of identical twins. TCRdb ran MiXCR on the 5' RACE reads and lists one entry per CDR3 protein. Among about 520,000 distinct CDR3 sequences listed, roughly 21% were seen once. Separately, the same data were catalogued under a study of T cells expressing NK-cell markers.

Sequencing used CD4+ T cells sorted from blood. Receptors originate from a woman younger than 35 in good health. Both conserved end residues are part of each CDR3. The D gene is left open where the match is weak. Clone size, where shown, is once, few, many, or a class for clones that have expanded.

J	size	length	D	V	CDR3	DNA
TRBJ1-1	once	17	TRBD1	TRBV7-2	CASSARQGLSLGTEAFF	TGTGCCAGCAGCGCCCGACAGGGGTTGAGCCTAGGGACTGAAGCTTTCTTT
TRBJ2-2	.	14	.	TRBV19	CASSTGLLTGELFF	TGTGCCAGTAGTACCGGACTACTCACCGGGGAGCTGTTTTTT
TRBJ2-2	.	16	TRBD1	TRBV24-1	CATSDPGTGNTGELFF	TGTGCCACCAGTGATCCAGGGACAGGGAATACCGGGGAGCTGTTTTTT
TRBJ2-3	.	13	.	TRBV20-1	CSARPSPTDTQYF	TGCAGTGCTAGACCGAGTCCCACAGATACGCAGTATTTT
TRBJ2-5	few	14	.	TRBV3-1	CASSPAGSQETQYF	TGTGCCAGCAGCCCGGCGGGTAGCCAAGAGACCCAGTACTTC
TRBJ1-6	few	15	.	TRBV20-1	CSARVRLQENSPLHF	TGCAGTGCTAGAGTTAGGTTACAGGAAAATTCACCCCTCCACTTT
TRBJ2-3	few	14	.	TRBV6-1	CASWSDSRTDTQYF	TGTGCCAGCTGGTCTGACAGCCGCACAGATACGCAGTATTTT
TRBJ1-1	few	10	.	TRBV20-1	CSASSGFAFF	TGCAGTGCTAGTTCAGGGTTTGCTTTCTTT
TRBJ2-1	many	15	.	TRBV29-1	CSAVGAGPSYNEQFF	TGCAGCGCCGTGGGCGCGGGACCCTCCTACAATGAGCAGTTCTTC
TRBJ2-7	.	16	TRBD2	TRBV3-1	CASSHIAGTSGYEQYF	TGTGCCAGCAGCCATATCGCCGGGACTAGCGGCTACGAGCAGTACTTC
TRBJ2-2	once	15	.	TRBV27	CASSLSSRANGELFF	TGTGCCAGCAGTTTATCGAGCAGGGCTAACGGGGAGCTGTTTTTT
TRBJ2-1	few	16	TRBD2	TRBV7-6	CASSLGTSGGANEQFF	TGTGCCAGCAGCTTAGGGACTAGCGGGGGGGCGAATGAGCAGTTCTTC
TRBJ1-1	many	12	.	TRBV29-1	CSAQDRDTEAFF	TGCAGCGCCCAAGACAGAGACACTGAAGCTTTCTTT
TRBJ2-7	.	15	TRBD1	TRBV7-9	CASSPPGQGKGAQYF	TGTGCCAGCAGCCCGCCCGGACAGGGGAAGGGAGCGCAGTACTTC
TRBJ2-7	.	14	TRBD2	TRBV6-2/TRBV6-3	CASTPGTSGRSQYF	TGTGCCAGCACCCCCGGGACTAGCGGGAGAAGTCAGTACTTC
TRBJ1-3	few	15	.	TRBV12-3/TRBV12-4	CASSLRGRSGNTIYF	TGTGCCAGCAGTCTGCGTGGACGGTCTGGAAACACCATATATTTT
TRBJ2-7	.	15	TRBD1	TRBV2	CASSWSGTALGEQYF	TGTGCCAGCAGTTGGTCCGGGACAGCGCTTGGCGAGCAGTACTTC
TRBJ1-1	.	16	.	TRBV4-3	CASSQELAGTNTEAFF	TGCGCCAGCAGCCAAGAATTAGCAGGGACGAACACTGAAGCTTTCTTT
TRBJ1-2	many	14	.	TRBV10-3	CAIKRQGIDYGYTF	TGTGCCATCAAGAGGCAGGGAATAGACTATGGCTACACCTTC
TRBJ2-5	few	13	.	TRBV5-1	CASSTTGTETQYF	TGCGCCAGCAGCACCACGGGCACAGAGACCCAGTACTTC
TRBJ2-7	few	14	TRBD1	TRBV7-9	CASSAPGQEYEQYF	TGTGCCAGCAGCGCACCGGGACAGGAATACGAGCAGTACTTC
TRBJ2-3	many	17	.	TRBV4-3	CASSQELAPSSTDTQYF	TGCGCCAGCAGCCAAGAGCTAGCACCATCTAGCACAGATACGCAGTATTTT
TRBJ2-6	few	14	TRBD2	TRBV20-1	CSARGGVGANVLTF	TGCAGTGCTAGGGGGGGGGTCGGGGCCAACGTCCTGACTTTC
TRBJ2-6	few	15	TRBD1	TRBV5-1	CASSNRGPGANVLTF	TGCGCCAGCAGTAACAGGGGGCCTGGGGCCAACGTCCTGACTTTC
TRBJ2-2	.	15	.	TRBV5-1	CASSFGRRNTGELFF	TGCGCCAGCAGCTTTGGTCGGCGGAACACCGGGGAGCTGTTTTTT
TRBJ2-2	few	15	.	TRBV7-2	CASSPDSTNTGELFF	TGTGCCAGCAGTCCGGACTCTACGAACACCGGGGAGCTGTTTTTT
TRBJ1-2	few	16	TRBD1	TRBV30	CAWSGYEGQGYYGYTF	TGTGCCTGGAGTGGATACGAGGGACAGGGCTACTATGGCTACACCTTC
TRBJ2-2	.	13	.	TRBV20-1	CSATGRSPGELFF	TGCAGTGCTACCGGACGTTCCCCCGGGGAGCTGTTTTTT
TRBJ2-2	few	15	.	TRBV12-3/TRBV12-4	CASIRRETSAGELFF	TGTGCCAGCATTAGACGGGAGACCTCGGCCGGGGAGCTGTTTTTT
TRBJ2-2	.	15	TRBD1	TRBV10-1	CASSDRTGGTGELFF	TGCGCCAGCTCGGACAGGACAGGGGGCACCGGGGAGCTGTTTTTT
TRBJ2-3	.	16	TRBD1	TRBV12-3/TRBV12-4	CASREWGQGYGDTQYF	TGTGCCAGCAGGGAATGGGGACAGGGCTACGGAGATACGCAGTATTTT
TRBJ2-1	few	16	TRBD2	TRBV10-3	CAISPRLAGEGNEQFF	TGTGCCATCAGTCCTAGACTAGCGGGAGAAGGAAATGAGCAGTTCTTC
TRBJ2-3	.	14	TRBD2	TRBV20-1	CSAQTSGNTDTQYF	TGCAGTGCACAGACTAGCGGCAACACAGATACGCAGTATTTT
TRBJ1-5	few	13	.	TRBV20-1	CSAPQRSNQPQHF	TGCAGTGCTCCACAGCGAAGCAATCAGCCCCAGCATTTT
TRBJ1-1	.	14	.	TRBV18	CASSSNNLNTEAFF	TGTGCCAGCTCTAGTAATAATCTGAACACTGAAGCTTTCTTT
TRBJ2-7	.	10	.	TRBV28	CASSRYEQYF	TGTGCCAGCAGTCGTTACGAGCAGTACTTC
TRBJ1-2	few	14	TRBD1	TRBV25-1	CASSESTGGYGYTF	TGTGCCAGCAGTGAATCGACAGGGGGGTATGGCTACACCTTC
TRBJ2-1	few	14	TRBD2	TRBV5-5	CASSLAGAWNEQFF	TGTGCCAGCAGCTTAGCGGGAGCGTGGAATGAGCAGTTCTTC
TRBJ2-1	.	12	.	TRBV30	CAWSGANNEQFF	TGTGCCTGGAGCGGGGCCAACAATGAGCAGTTCTTC
TRBJ2-4	few	13	.	TRBV20-1	CSAPRGGEVIQYF	TGCAGTGCTCCTCGGGGCGGGGAAGTCATTCAGTACTTC
TRBJ2-3	.	13	TRBD1	TRBV15	CATSRVMTGAQYF	TGTGCCACCAGCAGAGTGATGACAGGGGCACAGTATTTT
TRBJ2-7	.	14	TRBD1	TRBV2	CASHKQGAMYEQYF	TGTGCCAGTCACAAACAGGGGGCGATGTACGAGCAGTACTTC